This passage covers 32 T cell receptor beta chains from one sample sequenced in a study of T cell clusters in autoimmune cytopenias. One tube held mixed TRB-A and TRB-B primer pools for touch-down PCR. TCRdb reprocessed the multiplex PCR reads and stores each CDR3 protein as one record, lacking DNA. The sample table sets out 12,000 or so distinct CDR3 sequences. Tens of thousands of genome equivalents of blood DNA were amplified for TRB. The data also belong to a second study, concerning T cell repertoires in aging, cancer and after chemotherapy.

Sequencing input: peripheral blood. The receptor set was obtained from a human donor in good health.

CDR3 loop: CASSQVQGRGTEAFF. The V call is TRBV14, the J call TRBJ1-1; the D call of TRBD1 rests on TCRdb alone, since no DNA is present to check it. The CDR3 length is 15 residues. Per the germline V gene, CDR1 is SGHDN and CDR2 is FVKESK.

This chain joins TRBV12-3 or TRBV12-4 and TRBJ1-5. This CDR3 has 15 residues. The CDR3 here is CASSLSGISNQPQHF.

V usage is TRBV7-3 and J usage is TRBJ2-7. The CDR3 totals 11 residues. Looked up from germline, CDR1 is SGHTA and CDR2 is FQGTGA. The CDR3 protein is CASSFTYEQYF.

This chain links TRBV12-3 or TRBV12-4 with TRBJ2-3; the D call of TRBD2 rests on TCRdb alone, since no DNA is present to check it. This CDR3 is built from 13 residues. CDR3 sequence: CASTPPGTDTQYF.

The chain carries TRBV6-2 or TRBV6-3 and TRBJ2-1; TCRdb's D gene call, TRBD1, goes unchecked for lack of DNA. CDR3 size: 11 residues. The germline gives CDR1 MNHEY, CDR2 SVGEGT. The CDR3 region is CASRTGGEQFF.

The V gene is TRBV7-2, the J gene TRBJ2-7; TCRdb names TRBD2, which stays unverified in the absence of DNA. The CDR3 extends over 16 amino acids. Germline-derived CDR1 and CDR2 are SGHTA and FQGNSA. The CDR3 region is CASSTRPGLAGHEQYF.

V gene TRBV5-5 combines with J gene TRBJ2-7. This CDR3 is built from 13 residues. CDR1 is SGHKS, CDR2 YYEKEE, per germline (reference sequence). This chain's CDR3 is CASRRISTGEQYF.

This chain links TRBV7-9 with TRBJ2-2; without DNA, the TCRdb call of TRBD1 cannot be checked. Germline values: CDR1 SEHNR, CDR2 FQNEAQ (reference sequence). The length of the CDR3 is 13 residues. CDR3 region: CASSQQGAGELFF.

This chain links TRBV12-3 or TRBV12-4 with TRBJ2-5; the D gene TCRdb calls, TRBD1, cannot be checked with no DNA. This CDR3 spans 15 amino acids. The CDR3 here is CASSLAGQSQETQYF.

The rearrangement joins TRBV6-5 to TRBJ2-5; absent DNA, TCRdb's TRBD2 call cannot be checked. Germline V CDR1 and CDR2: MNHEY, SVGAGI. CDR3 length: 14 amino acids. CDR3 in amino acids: CASSFVGRQETQYF.

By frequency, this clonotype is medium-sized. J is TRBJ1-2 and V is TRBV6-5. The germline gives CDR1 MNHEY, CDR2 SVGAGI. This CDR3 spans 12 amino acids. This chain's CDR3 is CASSYTGDVYTF.

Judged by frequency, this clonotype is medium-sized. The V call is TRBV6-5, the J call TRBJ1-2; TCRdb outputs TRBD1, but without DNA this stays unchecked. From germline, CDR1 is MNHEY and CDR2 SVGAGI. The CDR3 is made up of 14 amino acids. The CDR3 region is CASSGGTLNYGYTF.

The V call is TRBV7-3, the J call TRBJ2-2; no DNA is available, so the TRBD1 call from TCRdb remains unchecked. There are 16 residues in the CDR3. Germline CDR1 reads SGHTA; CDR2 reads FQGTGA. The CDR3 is CASSLTGRGPDGELFF.

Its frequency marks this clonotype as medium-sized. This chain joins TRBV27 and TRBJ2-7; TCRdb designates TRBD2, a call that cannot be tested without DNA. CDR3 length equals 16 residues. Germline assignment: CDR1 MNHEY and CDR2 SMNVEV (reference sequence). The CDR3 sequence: CASSPSPGPKGYEQYF.

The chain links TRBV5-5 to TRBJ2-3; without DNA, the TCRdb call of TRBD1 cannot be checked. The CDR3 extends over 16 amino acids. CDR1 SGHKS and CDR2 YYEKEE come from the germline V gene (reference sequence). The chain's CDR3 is CASSFTGTTNTDTQYF. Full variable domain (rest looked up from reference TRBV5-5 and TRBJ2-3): DAGVTQSPTHLIKTRGQQVTLRCSPISGHKSVSWYQQVLGQGPQFIFQYYEKEERGRGNFPDRFSARQFPNYSSELNVNALLLGDSALYLCASSFTGTTNTDTQYFGPGTRLTVL.

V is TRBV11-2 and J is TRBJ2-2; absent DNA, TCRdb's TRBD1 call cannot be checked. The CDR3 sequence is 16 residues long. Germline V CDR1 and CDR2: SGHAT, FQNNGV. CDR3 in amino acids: CASSSYRGLNTGELFF.

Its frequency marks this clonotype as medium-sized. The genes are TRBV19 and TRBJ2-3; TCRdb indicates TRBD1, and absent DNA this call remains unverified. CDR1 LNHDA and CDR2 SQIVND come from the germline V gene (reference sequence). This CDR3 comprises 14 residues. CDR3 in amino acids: CASSRWGSTDTQYF.

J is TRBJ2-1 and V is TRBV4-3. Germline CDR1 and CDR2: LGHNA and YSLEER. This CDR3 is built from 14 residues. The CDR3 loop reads CASSQGPFFNEQFF.

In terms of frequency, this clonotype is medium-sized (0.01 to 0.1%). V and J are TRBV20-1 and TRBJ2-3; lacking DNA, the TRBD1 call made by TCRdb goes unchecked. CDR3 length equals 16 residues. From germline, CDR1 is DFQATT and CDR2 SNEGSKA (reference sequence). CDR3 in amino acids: CSARDASGGSSNTQYF.

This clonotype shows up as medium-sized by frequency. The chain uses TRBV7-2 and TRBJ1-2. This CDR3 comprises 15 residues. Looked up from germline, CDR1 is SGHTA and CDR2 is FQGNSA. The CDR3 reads CASSLELGMNYGYTF.

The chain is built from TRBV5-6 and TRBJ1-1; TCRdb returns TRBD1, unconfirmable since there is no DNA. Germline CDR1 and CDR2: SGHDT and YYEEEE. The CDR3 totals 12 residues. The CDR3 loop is CASSQTGTEAFF.

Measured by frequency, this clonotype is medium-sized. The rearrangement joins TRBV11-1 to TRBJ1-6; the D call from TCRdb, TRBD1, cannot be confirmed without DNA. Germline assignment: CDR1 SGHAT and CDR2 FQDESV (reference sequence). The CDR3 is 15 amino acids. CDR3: CASSGGTGVNSPLHF.

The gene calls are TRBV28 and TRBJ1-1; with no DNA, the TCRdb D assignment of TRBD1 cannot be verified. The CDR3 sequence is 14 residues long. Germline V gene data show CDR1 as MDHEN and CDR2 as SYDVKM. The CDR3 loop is CASSMGQLNTEAFF.

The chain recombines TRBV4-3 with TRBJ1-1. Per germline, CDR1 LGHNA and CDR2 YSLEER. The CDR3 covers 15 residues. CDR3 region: CASSQELWGDTEAFF.

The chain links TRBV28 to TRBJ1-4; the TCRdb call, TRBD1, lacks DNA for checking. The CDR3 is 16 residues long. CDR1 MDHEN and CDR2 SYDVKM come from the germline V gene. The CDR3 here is CASSLHRGSTNEKLFF.

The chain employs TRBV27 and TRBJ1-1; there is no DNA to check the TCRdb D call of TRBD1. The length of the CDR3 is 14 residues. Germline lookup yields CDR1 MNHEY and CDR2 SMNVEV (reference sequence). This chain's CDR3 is CASSLDRSYTEAFF.

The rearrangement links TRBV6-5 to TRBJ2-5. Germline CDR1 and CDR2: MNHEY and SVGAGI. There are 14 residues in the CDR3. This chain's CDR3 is CASSFFPIEETQYF.

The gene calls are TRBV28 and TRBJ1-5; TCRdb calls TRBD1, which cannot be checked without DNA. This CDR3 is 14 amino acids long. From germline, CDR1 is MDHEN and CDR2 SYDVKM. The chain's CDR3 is CASSFRDTDLPQHF.

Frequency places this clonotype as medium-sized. CDR3 amino acids: CASSLEASGLNNEQFF. This chain connects TRBV7-6 to TRBJ2-1; TCRdb's D call of TRBD2 is untestable without DNA. This CDR3 comprises 16 residues. The germline CDR1 and CDR2 sequences are SGHVS and FNYEAQ.

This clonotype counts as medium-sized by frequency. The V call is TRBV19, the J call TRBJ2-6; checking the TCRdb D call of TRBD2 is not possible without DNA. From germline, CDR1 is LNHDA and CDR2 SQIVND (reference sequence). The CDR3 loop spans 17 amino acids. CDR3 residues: CASSRLAGVSGANVLTF.

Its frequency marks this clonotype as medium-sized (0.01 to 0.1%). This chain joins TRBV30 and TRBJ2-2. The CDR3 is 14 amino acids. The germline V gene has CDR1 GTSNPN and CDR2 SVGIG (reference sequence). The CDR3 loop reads CAWSVPISTGELFF.

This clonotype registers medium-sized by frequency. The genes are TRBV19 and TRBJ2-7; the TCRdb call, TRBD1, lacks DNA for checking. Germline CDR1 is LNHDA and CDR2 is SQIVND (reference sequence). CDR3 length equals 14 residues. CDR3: CASSTGWAGDEQYF.